The clone carrying this TCR beta chain occurred a few times. A read error may account for a junction end that differs from germline. Amplification yielded TCR beta CDR3 regions, with RNA transcripts as the source. With the HTBI primer set, the TCR CDR3 went through a first round of RT-PCR. TCRdb processed the multiplex PCR reads anew with MiXCR; each CDR3 protein has one entry. This sample has some 720,000 distinct CDR3 sequences; 16% occur once, and the top ten carry about 8.4%. The sample originates from a study of T cells in Graves' hyperthyroidism and ophthalmopathy. Study overall: Peripheral blood collection took place at initial diagnosis, before any treatment.

The germline V gene has CDR1 WNHNN and CDR2 SYGVQD (reference sequence). CDR3 length equals 14 residues. Input material: blood. The receptor was isolated from a man younger than 35 with Graves' hyperthyroidism. The chain is built from TRBV10-1 and TRBJ2-1; TRBD1 agrees at 10 bases. As DNA, the CDR3 is TGCGCCAGCAGCCAGGACAGGGGGTACAATGAGCAATTCTTC. Protein: CASSQDRGYNEQFF.